The next 19 T cell receptor beta chains were all read from a single sample in a study of blood T cell repertoires in COVID-19. The repertoire was sequenced with immunoSEQ multiplex PCR; TCRdb's copy has only in-frame clones and lacks some. Among about 230,000 clones listed, around 83% were seen once. The sequencing sample was made of peripheral blood. The receptors stem from a woman in her fifties or sixties with acute or convalescent COVID-19.

The rearrangement links TRBV6-5 to TRBJ2-3, with 12 bases aligning to TRBD2. This CDR3 spans 15 amino acids. Germline V gene lookup returns CDR1 MNHEY and CDR2 SVGAGI. V was clipped by 4 bases and J by 3 bases; unmatched bases: 2. The chain's CDR3 is CASSWTSGKTDTQYF. CDR3 nucleotide sequence: TGTGCCAGCAGTTGGACTAGCGGGAAGACAGATACGCAGTATTTT.

V and J are TRBV27 and TRBJ1-5, with 7 bases aligning to TRBD1. The CDR3 contains 16 residues. V trimming: 7 bases; J trimming: 8 bases; junction bases outside the gene matches: 17. Germline-derived CDR1 and CDR2 are MNHEY and SMNVEV (reference sequence). Written as DNA, the CDR3 is TGTGCCAGCACCTCGACAGGGTCTAACATGGGGGAGCCCCAGCATTTT. This sequence encodes CASTSTGSNMGEPQHF.

The CDR3 DNA reads TGCGCCAGCAGCACCTCCGGGACTAGCGGGGATACGCAGTATTTT. It codes for CASSTSGTSGDTQYF. The rearrangement links TRBV5-1 to TRBJ2-3; TRBD2 agrees at 12 bases. CDR3 length: 15 residues. Per the germline V gene, CDR1 is SGHRS and CDR2 is YFSETQ. After removal of 4 bases from V and 6 bases from J, the junction contained 6 bases not matched to a gene.

The chain couples TRBV30 to TRBJ2-3; perhaps TRBD2 as D (5 bases). CDR1 is GTSNPN, CDR2 SVGIG, per germline (reference sequence). The CDR3 runs to 15 residues. Trimming took off 0 bases at V and 2 bases at J, with 12 bases between the two ends. The CDR3 protein is CAWSVSAGLTDTQYF. The CDR3 DNA sequence: TGTGCCTGGAGTGTCAGCGCTGGACTCACAGATACGCAGTATTTT.

The CDR3 spells CASSSGGPESNEQFF. The DNA for the CDR3 is TGTGCCAGCAGTTCAGGGGGGCCTGAGTCCAATGAGCAGTTCTTC. The J gene is TRBJ2-1, the V gene TRBV28; perhaps TRBD1 as D (7 bases). The V and J ends lost 4 bases and 6 bases respectively, with 16 bases between them. The germline gives CDR1 MDHEN, CDR2 SYDVKM. The length of the CDR3 is 15 residues.

The V gene is TRBV6-5, the J gene TRBJ1-5; D possibly corresponds to TRBD1 (5 bases). Per germline, CDR1 MNHEY and CDR2 SVGAGI. V gave up 5 bases and J gave up 3 bases, with 14 bases separating them. The length of the CDR3 is 15 residues. CDR3 amino acids: CASSNFGGTNQPQHF. The CDR3 DNA follows: TGTGCCAGCAGTAACTTCGGGGGGACCAATCAGCCCCAGCATTTT.

This chain uses TRBV18 with TRBJ2-3, with 11 bases aligning to TRBD2. Germline-derived CDR1 and CDR2 are KGHSH and LQKENI. The junction had 7 bases not matched to a gene; V was cut back by 1 base and J by 1 base. The CDR3 is made up of 18 amino acids. CDR3 residues: CASSPRAGTSGGTDTQYF. Here the CDR3 DNA reads TGTGCCAGCTCACCACGTGCGGGGACTAGCGGCGGCACAGATACGCAGTATTTT.

This rearrangement joins TRBV5-4 to TRBJ1-1; 7 nucleotides align to TRBD1. Germline V lookup: CDR1 SGHNT, CDR2 YYREEE (reference sequence). This CDR3 spans 15 amino acids. V lost 4 bases, J lost 0 bases, and 6 bases stayed unmatched. In DNA form, the CDR3 reads TGTGCCAGCAGCCTATCCGGGACAGTGAACACTGAAGCTTTCTTT. Translated: CASSLSGTVNTEAFF.

The chain employs TRBV6-5 and TRBJ2-7, with 9 bases aligning to TRBD1. The CDR3 extends over 14 amino acids. Unmatched junction bases numbered 7, after V lost 6 bases and J lost 4 bases. From germline, CDR1 is MNHEY and CDR2 SVGAGI. The CDR3 sequence: CASRGQGSSYEQYF. The CDR3, as DNA: TGTGCCAGCAGGGGACAGGGAAGTTCGTACGAGCAGTACTTC.

This chain uses TRBV6-2 or TRBV6-3 with TRBJ2-1; 9 bases are shared with TRBD2. This CDR3 is built from 17 residues. Trimming removed 4 bases from V and 0 bases from J; junction bases left unmatched: 7. CDR1 and CDR2 from the germline V gene are MNHEY and SVGEGT. CDR3 residues: CASSSVAGEFSYNEQFF. Written as DNA, the CDR3 is TGTGCCAGCAGTTCGGTAGCGGGGGAGTTCTCCTACAATGAGCAGTTCTTC.

The count of this clone is one. The chain recombines TRBV14 with TRBJ2-5; 11 bases align to TRBD2. Germline V CDR1 and CDR2: SGHDN, FVKESK. With V trimmed by 4 bases and J by 6 bases, 7 bases remained unmatched. The CDR3 consists of 15 residues. The CDR3 region has the DNA TGTGCCAGCAGCCGTTTTAGCGGGAGGGCGCAGACCCAGTACTTC. Protein: CASSRFSGRAQTQYF. Using reference TRBV14 and TRBJ2-5 for the parts outside the CDR3, the full variable domain is EAGVTQFPSHSVIEKGQTVTLRCDPISGHDNLYWYRRVMGKEIKFLLHFVKESKQDESGMPNNRFLAERTGGTYSTLKVQPAELEDSGVYFCASSRFSGRAQTQYFGPGTRLLVL.

This rearrangement joins TRBV24-1 to TRBJ2-1; no reliable D call. V was trimmed by 3 bases and J by 7 bases, leaving 6 bases between them. The germline CDR1 and CDR2 sequences are KGHDR and SFDVKD. CDR3 size: 12 residues. Here the CDR3 DNA reads TGTGCCACCAGTGATCGTCGGAATGAGCAGTTCTTC. This codes for CATSDRRNEQFF.

This clone was seen only once. The V gene is TRBV28, the J gene TRBJ2-2; 8 bases align to TRBD1. V gave up 10 bases and J gave up 1 base; unmatched junction bases: 14. The germline gives CDR1 MDHEN, CDR2 SYDVKM. This CDR3 has 17 residues. The CDR3 reads CATVRQGPTWNTGELFF. For the CDR3, the DNA is TGTGCCACCGTAAGACAGGGGCCAACCTGGAACACCGGGGAGCTGTTTTTT.

The chain uses TRBV7-2 and TRBJ1-2, with D perhaps TRBD1 (6 bases). Deletions cut 11 bases from V and 2 bases from J, with 18 bases between. Germline lookup yields CDR1 SGHTA and CDR2 FQGNSA. The CDR3 is 14 amino acids. The CDR3 sequence: CAGGVAGTNYGYTF. The DNA of the CDR3 is TGTGCCGGCGGAGTAGCCGGGACAAACTATGGCTACACCTTC.

This clone has a handful of counts. The chain carries TRBV29-1 and TRBJ2-5, with a possible D match to TRBD2 (7 bases). This CDR3 is built from 13 residues. Germline-derived CDR1 and CDR2 are SQVTM and ANQGSEA. Trimming removed 5 bases from V and 4 bases from J, with 14 bases in between. The CDR3 protein is CSVLPGGGETQYF. The DNA for the CDR3 is TGCAGCGTTCTCCCGGGGGGCGGAGAGACCCAGTACTTC. The full variable domain, completed using reference TRBV29-1 and TRBJ2-5, is SAVISQKPSRDICQRGTSLTIQCQVDSQVTMMFWYRQQPGQSLTLIATANQGSEATYESGFVIDKFPISRPNLTFSTLTVSNMSPEDSSIYLCSVLPGGGETQYFGPGTRLLVL.

Here the CDR3 DNA reads TGTGCCAGCAGCCCGGTACTAGCGAGGAGCTCCTACGAGCAGTACTTC. This translates into CASSPVLARSSYEQYF. The gene calls are TRBV4-2 and TRBJ2-7; 7 nucleotides align to TRBD2. This CDR3 comprises 16 residues. V lost 4 bases to trimming and J lost 0 bases; unmatched junction nucleotides: 9. CDR1 is LGHNA and CDR2 is YNFKEQ in the germline V gene.

This chain joins TRBV30 and TRBJ2-3; 9 bases are shared with TRBD1. Trimming removed 4 bases from V and 0 bases from J; junction bases left unmatched: 8. The CDR3 consists of 16 residues. Germline CDR1 is GTSNPN and CDR2 is SVGIG (reference sequence). CDR3 protein: CAWTKGQGSSTDTQYF. In DNA form, the CDR3 reads TGTGCCTGGACAAAAGGACAGGGGAGTAGCACAGATACGCAGTATTTT. The whole variable domain, filled in from reference TRBV30 and TRBJ2-3, reads SQTIHQWPATLVQPVGSPLSLECTVEGTSNPNLYWYRQAAGRGLQLLFYSVGIGQISSEVPQNLSASRPQDRQFILSSKKLLLSDSGFYLCAWTKGQGSSTDTQYFGPGTRLTVL.

The chain couples TRBV6-5 to TRBJ2-5; 12 bases are a match to TRBD2. The CDR3 sequence is 14 residues long. Per the germline V gene, CDR1 is MNHEY and CDR2 is SVGAGI. V trimming: 10 bases; J trimming: 3 bases; junction bases outside the gene matches: 6. The CDR3: CATSRLAGEETQYF. The CDR3 coding sequence is TGTGCCACCTCCAGACTAGCGGGAGAAGAGACCCAGTACTTC.

The V and J genes are TRBV9 and TRBJ1-5; TRBD1 aligns across 9 bases. This CDR3 has 15 residues. Looked up from germline, CDR1 is SGDLS and CDR2 is YYNGEE. Unmatched junction bases numbered 9, after V lost 3 bases and J lost 8 bases. The DNA of the CDR3 is TGTGCCAGCAGCGCTGGGACAGGGTTCGGAGAGCCCCAGCATTTT. This gives the protein CASSAGTGFGEPQHF.